Shown below are 29 T cell receptor beta chains from a single sample sequenced in a study of T cells in Graves' hyperthyroidism and ophthalmopathy. Amplified regions were TCR beta CDR3 sequences from RNA transcripts. Carried out on the TCR CDR3, a first-round RT-PCR used the HTBI primer set. TCRdb reprocessed the multiplex PCR reads via MiXCR and lists one record per CDR3 protein. The table has some 770,000 distinct CDR3 sequences, roughly 17% seen once; the top ten hold approximately 8.4%. The sequencing input was blood. The receptors come from a man aged 18 to 30 with Graves' hyperthyroidism.

The chain has TRBV29-1 and TRBJ2-3, with 12 bases aligning to TRBD1. The CDR3 length is 15 residues. CDR1 and CDR2 (germline): SQVTM, ANQGSEA. V was pared by 7 bases and J by 1 base, with 6 bases of the junction left unmatched. The CDR3 loop reads CSGGGQGAGTDTQYF. CDR3 nucleotide sequence: TGCAGCGGGGGGGGACAGGGGGCCGGCACAGATACGCAGTATTTT.

This clonotype appeared many times. The gene calls are TRBV3-1 and TRBJ2-1, with D possibly TRBD1 on 7 matching bases. This CDR3 region has 14 residues. Germline lookup yields CDR1 LGHDT and CDR2 YNNKEL (reference sequence). Trimming took off 4 bases at V and 7 bases at J, with 14 bases between the two ends. Here the CDR3 reads CASSRRQGGNEQFF. DNA of the CDR3: TGTGCCAGCAGCCGAAGACAGGGAGGTAATGAGCAGTTCTTC.

J is TRBJ2-1 and V is TRBV7-3; 8 nucleotides agree with TRBD2. Trimming removed 5 bases from V and 8 bases from J; junction bases left unmatched: 11. The CDR3 is 15 amino acids. Germline loops: CDR1 SGHTA, CDR2 FQGTGA. The CDR3 DNA reads TGTGCCAGCAGCCCCTATAGCGGGAATGTCTATGAGCAGTTCTTC. Protein sequence: CASSPYSGNVYEQFF.

The genes are TRBV7-3 and TRBJ2-1; the D gene is possibly TRBD2 (5 bases). Per germline, CDR1 SGHTA and CDR2 FQGTGA. The length of the CDR3 is 13 residues. V shed 0 bases and J shed 10 bases, with 10 bases lying between them. Here the CDR3 DNA reads TGTGCCAGCAGCTTAACACTAGATCGGGAGCAGTTCTTC. Protein product: CASSLTLDREQFF.

The sample holds a few counts of this clonotype. The rearrangement joins TRBV27 to TRBJ2-3, with D unresolved. CDR3 length: 14 residues. V was pared by 5 bases and J by 3 bases, with 12 bases between. Germline CDR1 is MNHEY and CDR2 is SMNVEV (reference sequence). CDR3 nucleotide sequence: TGTGCCAGCAGTAGAATGACCGGGACAGATACGCAGTATTTT. This codes for CASSRMTGTDTQYF.

This clonotype was recorded at least ten times. The V and J genes are TRBV6-1 and TRBJ2-5; 12 positions agree with TRBD2. J gave up 1 base and V 5 bases, and 5 bases lay outside the gene matches. The CDR3 is made up of 16 amino acids. In germline, CDR1 is MNHNS, CDR2 SASEGT. This CDR3 is CASSSRLAGAQETQYF. CDR3 nucleotides: TGTGCCAGCAGTTCCCGACTAGCGGGGGCCCAAGAGACCCAGTACTTC.

There are a few counts of this clonotype. The V gene is TRBV24-1, the J gene TRBJ2-1; 8 bases agree with TRBD1. V was pared by 3 bases and J by 9 bases, with 9 bases of the junction left unmatched. The V gene's germline CDR1 is KGHDR and CDR2 SFDVKD. The CDR3 length is 15 residues. CDR3 sequence: CATSDRRQGSGEQFF. CDR3 bases: TGTGCCACCAGTGATCGGAGACAGGGGAGTGGTGAGCAGTTCTTC.

This clonotype has just one count. The gene calls are TRBV4-2 and TRBJ2-3; 7 bases fit TRBD2. Trimming took 1 base from V and 5 from J; bases not matched to a gene: 6. Germline V gene sequence: CDR1 LGHNA, CDR2 YNFKEQ. The CDR3 loop spans 15 amino acids. In DNA, the CDR3 is TGTGCCAGCAGCCAAGTGTCTAGCGGTGGAGATACGCAGTATTTT. Translation: CASSQVSSGGDTQYF.

The sample holds many counts of this clonotype. This sequence joins TRBV12-3 or TRBV12-4 and TRBJ1-5; maybe TRBD1 (5 bases). The length of the CDR3 is 13 residues. V lost 1 base and J 8 bases, leaving 9 bases between the germline ends. The CDR3 DNA reads as TGTGCCAGCAGTTTAGGGGGCCGGGAGCCCCAGCATTTT. Translated, it gives CASSLGGREPQHF.

This clonotype came up many times. This chain joins TRBV5-6 and TRBJ2-5, with D possibly being TRBD1 (6 bases). This CDR3 is built from 14 residues. Trimming removed 1 base from V and 5 bases from J, with 12 bases in between. Germline CDR1 reads SGHDT; CDR2 reads YYEEEE. As DNA, the CDR3 is TGTGCCAGCAGCTTGCGGGGCAGGGGTGAGACCCAGTACTTC. Protein product: CASSLRGRGETQYF.

This clonotype was seen a handful of times. This sequence joins TRBV6-1 and TRBJ1-4; the D is unclear. The ends were cut back, 5 bases at V and 5 bases at J, with 15 bases in the middle. CDR1 and CDR2 from the germline V gene are MNHNS and SASEGT. CDR3 length: 15 residues. In nucleotides, the CDR3 is TGTGCCAGCAGTTTCGTAGCAGGATTAAATGAAAAACTGTTTTTT. Protein product: CASSFVAGLNEKLFF.

This clonotype showed up many times. This chain joins TRBV29-1 and TRBJ2-7, with D possibly matching TRBD2 (6 bases). With 7 bases removed from V and 3 bases from J, the gap between germline ends came to 25 bases. Germline CDR1 and CDR2: SQVTM and ANQGSEA. CDR3 length equals 16 residues. The CDR3 coding sequence is TGCAGCGCTGGAGGGAAAGGGAAGGGGTTTTACTACGAGCAGTACTTC. It codes for CSAGGKGKGFYYEQYF.

This clonotype was picked up a small number of times. The chain joins TRBV7-2 to TRBJ2-3, with unresolved D. The CDR3 is 13 residues long. The V gene's germline CDR1 is SGHTA and CDR2 FQGNSA. Trimming removed 1 base from V and 5 bases from J, with 7 bases in between. CDR3 protein: CASSLGQKDTQYF. The CDR3, as DNA: TGTGCCAGCAGCTTAGGGCAGAAAGATACGCAGTATTTT.

There are many counts of this clonotype. V gene TRBV7-2 combines with J gene TRBJ2-3; D perhaps matches TRBD2 (6 bases). CDR1 and CDR2 from the germline V gene are SGHTA and FQGNSA. Trimming took 5 bases from V and 2 from J, leaving 14 bases between them. CDR3 length: 15 amino acids. CDR3 DNA: TGTGCCAGCAGCCCGGGACTTCTCCACACAGATACGCAGTATTTT. This translates into CASSPGLLHTDTQYF.

This clonotype occurred a few times. V gene TRBV29-1 combines with J gene TRBJ2-2; D might be TRBD1 (6 bases). Germline loops: CDR1 SQVTM, CDR2 ANQGSEA. This CDR3 comprises 15 residues. Between the trimmed V and J ends, which lost 5 bases and 0 bases, there was a span of 13 bases. The CDR3 loop is CSVITGTPNTGELFF. The CDR3 coding sequence is TGCAGCGTTATTACCGGGACACCGAACACCGGGGAGCTGTTTTTT.

In its sample, this clonotype was seen many times. The chain links TRBV20-1 to TRBJ2-7; D gene ambiguous. Trimming left V 0 bases short and J 2 bases short, with 11 bases between. Germline V gene data show CDR1 as DFQATT and CDR2 as SNEGSKA (reference sequence). The CDR3 is made up of 14 amino acids. The CDR3 here is CSARDGFKTYEQYF. Written as DNA, the CDR3 is TGCAGTGCTAGAGATGGGTTCAAAACCTACGAGCAGTACTTC.

This clonotype was detected many times. The chain recombines TRBV28 with TRBJ2-7, with TRBD2 matching 10 bases. The germline V gene has CDR1 MDHEN and CDR2 SYDVKM. The CDR3 runs to 17 residues. Trimming removed 0 bases from V and 5 bases from J; junction bases left unmatched: 10. The CDR3 DNA reads TGTGCCAGCAGTTTATGGGGAGTAGCGGGAGGATCCCACGAGCAGTACTTC. It encodes CASSLWGVAGGSHEQYF.

This clonotype was seen many times. V usage is TRBV28 and J usage is TRBJ2-1; 7 nucleotides match TRBD2. The germline V gene encodes CDR1 MDHEN and CDR2 SYDVKM. The CDR3 runs 14 residues. The V and J ends lost 4 bases and 5 bases, in that order; junction bases with no gene match: 5. CDR3 loop: CASSSLGGNNEQFF. In nucleotides, the CDR3 is TGTGCCAGCAGTTCCCTGGGGGGGAACAATGAGCAGTTCTTC.

This clonotype occurred many times. J is TRBJ1-1 and V is TRBV28, with TRBD1 matching 7 bases. V shed 6 bases and J 3 bases; nucleotides not matched to a gene: 7. The V gene's germline CDR1 is MDHEN and CDR2 SYDVKM. The CDR3 has 14 amino acids. CDR3 amino acids: CASRPQGGYTEAFF. CDR3 in DNA: TGTGCCAGCAGGCCCCAGGGGGGTTACACTGAAGCTTTCTTT.

This clonotype was found many times. The rearrangement links TRBV12-5 to TRBJ2-7; a weak D match, TRBD1 (6 bases). This CDR3 has 14 amino acids. Germline V gene lookup returns CDR1 LGHNT and CDR2 FRNRAP. V lost 2 bases, J lost 5 bases, and 13 bases lay in between. In nucleotides, the CDR3 is TGTGCTAGTGGTTTGCGGCAGGGGCTCAACGAGCAGTACTTC. Protein product: CASGLRQGLNEQYF.

This clonotype occurred many times. J is TRBJ2-1 and V is TRBV27, with D possibly matching TRBD2 (6 bases). Trimming pared 7 bases from V and 2 bases from J, leaving 12 bases between. Per germline, CDR1 MNHEY and CDR2 SMNVEV (reference sequence). The CDR3 is 14 amino acids. The CDR3 region is CASKGGIAYNEQFF. DNA of the CDR3: TGTGCCAGCAAAGGCGGGATCGCCTACAATGAGCAGTTCTTC.

J is TRBJ2-1 and V is TRBV7-9; tentatively, D is TRBD1 or TRBD2 (6 bases each). The CDR3 loop spans 15 amino acids. Trimming removed 1 base from V and 6 bases from J, with 13 bases in between. Germline assignment: CDR1 SEHNR and CDR2 FQNEAQ (reference sequence). CDR3 nucleotide sequence: TGTGCCAGCAGCTTAGAGGGGGGCTCCGCCAATGAGCAGTTCTTC. Residues: CASSLEGGSANEQFF.

This clonotype was counted at least ten times. The gene calls are TRBV7-9 and TRBJ2-3, with 8 bases matching TRBD1. V lost 5 bases to trimming and J lost 2 bases; unmatched junction nucleotides: 9. Germline CDR1 and CDR2: SEHNR and FQNEAQ (reference sequence). The CDR3 consists of 16 residues. As DNA, the CDR3 is TGTGCCAGCAGCGCCGGGACAGGTGGGGACACAGATACGCAGTATTTT. Translated, it gives CASSAGTGGDTDTQYF.

This clonotype was picked up many times. V usage is TRBV7-2 and J usage is TRBJ2-7; D is uncertain. The CDR3 extends over 14 amino acids. Looked up from germline, CDR1 is SGHTA and CDR2 is FQGNSA. V was shortened by 1 base and J by 5 bases, with 12 bases between the two germline ends. The CDR3: CASSLVSHQHEQYF. The CDR3 region has the DNA TGTGCCAGCAGCTTAGTGTCGCATCAGCACGAGCAGTACTTC.

The chain uses TRBV29-1 and TRBJ2-5, with TRBD1 matching over 8 bases. Germline assignment: CDR1 SQVTM and CDR2 ANQGSEA. V dropped 3 bases and J dropped 4; count of bases not matched to a gene: 4. This CDR3 contains 13 residues. CDR3 nucleotide sequence: TGCAGCGTTGAGACAGGGGTGGGAGAGACCCAGTACTTC. Its translation: CSVETGVGETQYF. Using reference TRBV29-1 and TRBJ2-5 for the parts outside the CDR3, the full variable domain is SAVISQKPSRDICQRGTSLTIQCQVDSQVTMMFWYRQQPGQSLTLIATANQGSEATYESGFVIDKFPISRPNLTFSTLTVSNMSPEDSSIYLCSVETGVGETQYFGPGTRLLVL.

This clonotype was observed many times. This chain connects TRBV9 to TRBJ2-7, with 11 bases aligning to TRBD2. Trimming took 4 bases from V and 0 from J; bases not matched to a gene: 12. The CDR3 length is 18 residues. Germline V gene lookup returns CDR1 SGDLS and CDR2 YYNGEE. CDR3 protein: CASSLGPSLAGGSYEQYF. The CDR3 DNA is TGTGCCAGCAGCCTCGGCCCTTCTCTAGCGGGAGGCTCCTACGAGCAGTACTTC. Full variable domain (outside the CDR3, taken from reference TRBV9 and TRBJ2-7): DSGVTQTPKHLITATGQRVTLRCSPRSGDLSVYWYQQSLDQGLQFLIQYYNGEERAKGNILERFSAQQFPDLHSELNLSSLELGDSALYFCASSLGPSLAGGSYEQYFGPGTRLTVT.

In this sample, this clonotype turned up many times. The chain is built from TRBV28 and TRBJ2-1, with D hard to call. The V end was cut by 7 bases, the J end by 10 bases, with 14 bases between. This CDR3 is 12 amino acids long. Germline lookup yields CDR1 MDHEN and CDR2 SYDVKM. CDR3 in amino acids: CASTTALPEQFF. In DNA, the CDR3 is TGTGCCAGCACAACTGCGCTCCCGGAGCAGTTCTTC.

Many counts were recorded for this clonotype. The V call is TRBV27, the J call TRBJ2-3; 12 bases align to TRBD2. The CDR3 is made up of 15 amino acids. Trimming at V came to 4 bases and at J to 5 bases, leaving 4 bases not matched to a gene. Per germline, CDR1 MNHEY and CDR2 SMNVEV (reference sequence). The CDR3 region is CASSSPGLAGDTQYF. The CDR3 nucleotides read TGTGCCAGCAGTTCCCCGGGACTAGCGGGAGATACGCAGTATTTT.

At least ten counts were recorded for this clonotype. The chain joins TRBV30 to TRBJ1-2; D is unresolved. Germline CDR1 and CDR2: GTSNPN and SVGIG (reference sequence). With 3 bases removed from V and 6 bases from J, the gap between germline ends came to 14 bases. The CDR3 has 13 residues. For the CDR3, the DNA is TGTGCCTGGAGCCGAGGGAGGTTAGATGGCTACACCTTC. It translates to CAWSRGRLDGYTF.